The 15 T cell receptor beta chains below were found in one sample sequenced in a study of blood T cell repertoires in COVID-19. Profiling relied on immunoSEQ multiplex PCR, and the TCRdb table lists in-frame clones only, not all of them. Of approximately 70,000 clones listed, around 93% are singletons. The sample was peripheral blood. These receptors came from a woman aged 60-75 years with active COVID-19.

The CDR3 here is CASSFLSGDNEQFF. In DNA, the CDR3 is TGTGCCAGCAGCTTCTTGAGCGGGGACAATGAGCAGTTCTTC. The rearrangement links TRBV7-9 to TRBJ2-1, with TRBD2 identical over 7 bases. With V trimmed by 3 bases and J by 5 bases, 4 bases remained unmatched. Germline lookup yields CDR1 SEHNR and CDR2 FQNEAQ (reference sequence). The CDR3 has 14 residues. Full variable domain (missing parts from reference TRBV7-9 and TRBJ2-1): DTGVSQNPRHKITKRGQNVTFRCDPISEHNRLYWYRQTLGQGPEFLTYFQNEAQLEKSRLLSDRFSAERPKGSFSTLEIQRTEQGDSAMYLCASSFLSGDNEQFFGPGTRLTVL.

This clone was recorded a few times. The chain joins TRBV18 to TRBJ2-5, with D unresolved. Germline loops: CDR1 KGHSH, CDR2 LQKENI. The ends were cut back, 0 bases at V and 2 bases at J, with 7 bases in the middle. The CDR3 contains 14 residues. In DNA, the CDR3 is TGTGCCAGCTCACCACCGGGCGTTCAAGAGACCCAGTACTTC. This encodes CASSPPGVQETQYF.

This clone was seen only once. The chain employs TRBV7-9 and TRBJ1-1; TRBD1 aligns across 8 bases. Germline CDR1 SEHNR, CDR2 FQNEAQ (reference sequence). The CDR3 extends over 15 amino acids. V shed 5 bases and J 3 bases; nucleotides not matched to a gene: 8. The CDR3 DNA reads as TGTGCCAGCAGCAAGCGACAGGGGAGAGACACTGAAGCTTTCTTT. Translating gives CASSKRQGRDTEAFF.

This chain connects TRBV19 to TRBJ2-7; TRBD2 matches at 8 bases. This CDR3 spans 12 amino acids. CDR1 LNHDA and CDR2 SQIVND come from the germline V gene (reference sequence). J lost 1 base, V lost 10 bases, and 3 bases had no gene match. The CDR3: CATTSGSYEQYF. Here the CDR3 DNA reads TGTGCCACTACTAGCGGATCCTACGAGCAGTACTTC.

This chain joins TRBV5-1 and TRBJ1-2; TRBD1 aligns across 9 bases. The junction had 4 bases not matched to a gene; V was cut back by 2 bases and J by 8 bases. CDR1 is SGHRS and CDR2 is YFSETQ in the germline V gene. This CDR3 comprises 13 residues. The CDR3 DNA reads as TGCGCCAGCAGCTTAACAGGGACAGGGGGCTACACCTTC. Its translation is CASSLTGTGGYTF.

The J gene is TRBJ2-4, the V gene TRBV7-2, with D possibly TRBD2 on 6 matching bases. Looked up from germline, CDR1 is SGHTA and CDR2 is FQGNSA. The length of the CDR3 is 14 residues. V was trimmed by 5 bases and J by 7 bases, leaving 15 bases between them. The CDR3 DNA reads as TGTGCCAGCAGCCCGGCAGGACTAAGGAACATTCAGTACTTC. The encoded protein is CASSPAGLRNIQYF.

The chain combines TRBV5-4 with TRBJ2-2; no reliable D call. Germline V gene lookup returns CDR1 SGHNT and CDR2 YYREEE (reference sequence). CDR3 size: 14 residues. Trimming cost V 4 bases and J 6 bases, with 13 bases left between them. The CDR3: CASSGRVSAGELFF. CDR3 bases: TGTGCCAGCAGCGGGCGTGTCTCCGCCGGGGAGCTGTTTTTT.

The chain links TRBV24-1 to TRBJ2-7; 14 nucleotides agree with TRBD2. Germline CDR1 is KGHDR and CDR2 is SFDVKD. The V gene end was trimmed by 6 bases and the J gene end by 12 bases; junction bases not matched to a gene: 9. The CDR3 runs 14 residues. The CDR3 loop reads CATSYGTSGSRLYF. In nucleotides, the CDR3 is TGTGCCACCAGTTACGGGACTAGCGGGAGTAGATTGTACTTC.

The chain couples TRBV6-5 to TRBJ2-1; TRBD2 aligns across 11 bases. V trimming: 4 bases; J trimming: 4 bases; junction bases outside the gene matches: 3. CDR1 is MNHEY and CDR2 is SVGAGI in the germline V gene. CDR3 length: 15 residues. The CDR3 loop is CASSLAGGPYNEQFF. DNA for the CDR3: TGTGCCAGCAGTTTAGCGGGAGGGCCTTACAATGAGCAGTTCTTC.

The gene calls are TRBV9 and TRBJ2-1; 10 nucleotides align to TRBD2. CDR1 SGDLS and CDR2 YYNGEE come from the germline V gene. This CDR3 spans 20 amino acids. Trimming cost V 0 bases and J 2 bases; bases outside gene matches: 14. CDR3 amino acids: CASSVVPQTRTSGAYNEQFF. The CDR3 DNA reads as TGTGCCAGCAGCGTAGTCCCCCAGACTCGGACTAGCGGAGCCTACAATGAGCAGTTCTTC.

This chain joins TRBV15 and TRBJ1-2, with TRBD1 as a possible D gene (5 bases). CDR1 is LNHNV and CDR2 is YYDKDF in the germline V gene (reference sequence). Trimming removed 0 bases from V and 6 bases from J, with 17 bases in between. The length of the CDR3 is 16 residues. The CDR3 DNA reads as TGTGCCACCAGCAGAGATCGGGAGGCCAGGGCGGATGGCTACACCTTC. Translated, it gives CATSRDREARADGYTF.

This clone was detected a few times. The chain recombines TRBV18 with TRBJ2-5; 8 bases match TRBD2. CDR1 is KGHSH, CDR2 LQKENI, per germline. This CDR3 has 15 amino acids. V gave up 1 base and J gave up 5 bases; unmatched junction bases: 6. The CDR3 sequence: CASSPQSGSQETQYF. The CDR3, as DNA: TGTGCCAGCTCACCACAGAGCGGGAGCCAGGAGACCCAGTACTTC.

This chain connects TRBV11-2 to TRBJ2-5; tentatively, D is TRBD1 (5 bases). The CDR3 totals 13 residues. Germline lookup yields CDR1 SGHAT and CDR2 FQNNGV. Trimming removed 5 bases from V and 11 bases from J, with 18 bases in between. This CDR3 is CASSPGPTGTQYF. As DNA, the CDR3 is TGTGCCAGCAGCCCGGGCCCCACAGGCACGCAGTACTTC.

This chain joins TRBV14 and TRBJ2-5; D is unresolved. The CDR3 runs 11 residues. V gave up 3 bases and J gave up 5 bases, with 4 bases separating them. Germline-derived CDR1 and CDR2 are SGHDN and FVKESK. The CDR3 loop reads CASSHGETQYF. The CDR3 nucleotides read TGTGCCAGCAGCCACGGGGAGACCCAGTACTTC.

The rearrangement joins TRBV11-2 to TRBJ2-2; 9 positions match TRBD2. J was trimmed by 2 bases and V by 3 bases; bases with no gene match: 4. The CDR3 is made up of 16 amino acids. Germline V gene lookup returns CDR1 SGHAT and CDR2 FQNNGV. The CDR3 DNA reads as TGTGCCAGCAGCTTGTCTAGCGGGATAAACACCGGGGAGCTGTTTTTT. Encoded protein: CASSLSSGINTGELFF.